The clone carrying this T cell receptor (beta chain) has a handful of counts. Its antigen is undetermined. These data originate in a study of CD8 T cells in ankylosing spondylitis. Study-wide results and caveats: In synovial fluid and blood from reactive arthritis, some motif variants were previously reported. Ankylosing spondylitis blood appeared to be characterized by a TCR beta motif of eight highly homologous variants. Reported data indicate significant enrichment of disease-linked clones within matched ankylosing spondylitis synovial fluid.

The CDR3 is made up of 15 amino acids. The V end lost 8 bases, the J end lost 0 bases, and 13 bases lay between the germline ends. Per the germline V gene, CDR1 is ENHRY and CDR2 is SYGVKD. Each TCR beta library was made by quantitative 5'-RACE that incorporated molecular barcodes. TCRdb fed the 5' RACE reads into MiXCR, producing one record per CDR3 protein. The table records about 210,000 distinct CDR3 sequences, 7.3% of them present only once. Source material: blood, either unsorted or a sorted T cell fraction (not recorded which). This sequence was found in a male donor with ankylosing spondylitis. The chain employs TRBV10-3 and TRBJ2-2; D remains unclear. The DNA for the CDR3 is TGTGCCATCCGTTATAGGGCCGCGAACACCGGGGAGCTGTTTTTT. Protein sequence: CAIRYRAANTGELFF.